This is a list of T cell receptor beta chains from one sample in a study of blood T cell repertoires in COVID-19. The table came from immunoSEQ multiplex PCR; TCRdb's copy has only in-frame clones and leaves some out. The repertoire holds a few hundred thousand clones, with 80% to 90% as singletons. The sample was peripheral blood. These TCRs come from a man aged 80 or over with acute or convalescent COVID-19. The CDR3 runs from the conserved cysteine through the conserved F or W. Each record gives: D gene, V gene, J gene, CDR3 length, clone size, CDR3 protein, CDR3 DNA. The D gene is left open where the match is weak. Expanded clones are given a class, and other clones once, few, many or no size at all.

>.|TRBV9|TRBJ2-1|16|.
CASSPLDTGAYNEQFF
TGTGCCAGCAGCCCGCTCGATACGGGGGCCTACAATGAGCAGTTCTTC
>TRBD1|TRBV28|TRBJ2-6|18|.
CASSSPTGPTSGANVLTF
TGTGCCAGCAGTTCCCCGACAGGGCCAACCTCTGGGGCCAACGTCCTGACTTTC
>.|TRBV7-2|TRBJ2-7|14|.
CASSLAGGSYEQYF
TGTGCCAGCAGCTTAGCCGGGGGTTCCTACGAGCAGTACTTC
>TRBD1|TRBV28|TRBJ1-5|16|.
CASSLQTGGYLGPQHF
TGTGCCAGCAGTTTACAGACAGGGGGTTATCTTGGGCCCCAGCATTTT
>TRBD1|TRBV12-3/TRBV12-4|TRBJ1-2|12|.
CASSGTGYGYTF
TGTGCCAGCAGTGGGACAGGGTATGGCTACACCTTC
>TRBD2|TRBV20-1|TRBJ2-3|15|.
CSASSLAGPTDTQYF
TGCAGTGCTAGTAGTCTAGCGGGCCCCACAGATACGCAGTATTTT
>.|TRBV2|TRBJ2-7|11|.
CASSSYYEQYF
TGTGCCAGCAGTTCCTACTACGAGCAGTACTTC
>.|TRBV4-1|TRBJ2-1|14|.
CASSQVGYYNEQFF
TGCGCCAGCAGCCAAGTCGGGTATTACAATGAGCAGTTCTTC
>TRBD1|TRBV7-2|TRBJ2-7|15|once
CASSLSGTGLGEQYF
TGTGCCAGCAGCTTAAGCGGGACAGGGCTGGGTGAGCAGTACTTC
>.|TRBV6-6|TRBJ1-2|15|.
CASSYKGSGGGGYTF
TGTGCCAGCAGTTACAAGGGCTCGGGGGGCGGTGGCTACACCTTC
>TRBD1|TRBV28|TRBJ2-1|15|.
CASSRTGGSYNEQFF
TGTGCCAGCAGCAGGACAGGGGGGTCCTACAATGAGCAGTTCTTC
>.|TRBV5-5|TRBJ1-4|14|.
CASKLIATNEKLFF
TGTGCCAGCAAGCTGATTGCAACTAATGAAAAACTGTTTTTT
>.|TRBV27|TRBJ2-2|14|.
CASSVAGVTGELFF
TGTGCCAGCAGTGTGGCAGGGGTGACCGGGGAGCTGTTTTTT
>TRBD1|TRBV3-1/TRBV3-2|TRBJ2-1|15|.
CASSQAGTGGNEQFF
TGTGCCAGCAGCCAAGCTGGGACAGGAGGTAATGAGCAGTTCTTC
>.|TRBV5-1|TRBJ2-7|15|.
CASSLGQAVAYEQYF
TGCGCCAGCAGCTTGGGACAGGCGGTTGCCTACGAGCAGTACTTC
>.|TRBV5-1|TRBJ1-6|13|.
CASSADRSSPLHF
TGCGCCAGCAGCGCTGACAGGAGTTCACCCCTCCACTTT
>TRBD1|TRBV10-3|TRBJ2-1|16|.
CAISGLDRALYNEQFF
TGTGCCATCAGTGGGCTTGACAGGGCCCTTTACAATGAGCAGTTCTTC
>.|TRBV19|TRBJ2-7|13|.
CASSMDSRYEQYF
TGTGCCAGTAGTATGGACAGCCGCTACGAGCAGTACTTC
>.|TRBV5-1|TRBJ1-1|12|once
CASSLVGQEAFF
TGCGCCAGCAGCTTGGTGGGGCAGGAAGCTTTCTTT
>TRBD2|TRBV5-6|TRBJ2-5|19|once
CASSLGRASGSGLRKTQYF
TGTGCCAGCAGCTTGGGAAGAGCGAGCGGGAGTGGATTGCGCAAGACCCAGTACTTC
>TRBD2|TRBV2|TRBJ2-2|15|.
CASSTRTWGGGELFF
TGTGCCAGCAGTACCCGGACTTGGGGGGGCGGGGAGCTGTTTTTT
>TRBD1|TRBV20-1|TRBJ1-3|20|.
CSASPNTAGGLIEAGNTIYF
TGCAGTGCTAGTCCCAATACGGCAGGGGGCCTAATCGAAGCTGGAAACACCATATATTTT
>.|TRBV6-5|TRBJ1-6|15|.
CASTEGDLYNSPLHF
TGTGCCAGCACAGAGGGGGACCTGTATAATTCACCCCTCCACTTT
>.|TRBV19|TRBJ1-3|13|.
CASSPTGVNTIYF
TGTGCCAGTAGTCCAACGGGGGTAAACACCATATATTTT
>.|TRBV5-1|TRBJ1-1|16|.
CASSRGGGGQRTEAFF
TGCGCCAGCAGTCGTGGCGGGGGAGGCCAAAGGACTGAAGCTTTCTTT
>.|TRBV27|TRBJ2-1|16|.
CASSLSPGKVYNEQFF
TGTGCCAGCAGTTTATCCCCAGGGAAAGTCTACAATGAGCAGTTCTTC
>TRBD2|TRBV19|TRBJ2-2|15|few
CASSDTSGNTGELFF
TGTGCCAGTAGTGATACTAGCGGAAACACCGGGGAGCTGTTTTTT
>TRBD1|TRBV5-6|TRBJ2-1|12|.
CASSNRQGEGFF
TGTGCCAGCAGCAACAGACAGGGGGAGGGATTCTTC
>.|TRBV4-2|TRBJ1-3|15|.
CASSPQGYSGNTIYF
TGTGCCAGCAGCCCGCAGGGATACTCTGGAAACACCATATATTTT
>TRBD1|TRBV5-4|TRBJ1-2|15|.
CASSLGGQGLYGYTF
TGTGCCAGCAGCTTGGGGGGACAGGGACTCTATGGCTACACCTTC
>TRBD1|TRBV9|TRBJ1-4|13|.
CASSLGQNEKLFF
TGTGCCAGCAGCTTGGGACAGAATGAAAAACTGTTTTTT
>.|TRBV4-3|TRBJ1-1|15|.
CASSQGEMSNTEAFF
TGCGCCAGCAGCCAAGGGGAGATGTCGAACACTGAAGCTTTCTTT
>.|TRBV3-1/TRBV3-2|TRBJ2-5|13|.
CASTVGGAETQYF
TGTGCCAGCACCGTCGGAGGGGCCGAGACCCAGTACTTC
>TRBD1|TRBV28|TRBJ1-2|11|.
CASSSDRPEDF
TGTGCCAGCAGTTCGGACAGGCCTGAAGACTTC
>TRBD2|TRBV14|TRBJ2-5|18|.
CASSQSPRRGGSKETQYF
TGTGCCAGCAGCCAGTCCCCGAGACGCGGGGGGTCTAAAGAGACCCAGTACTTC
>.|TRBV7-8|TRBJ2-7|14|.
CASSLRVAPYEQYF
TGTGCCAGCAGCTTACGGGTAGCCCCCTACGAGCAGTACTTC
>TRBD1|TRBV19|TRBJ2-1|12|.
CASSTLGQGSFF
TGTGCCAGTAGTACCCTGGGACAGGGAAGCTTCTTC
>TRBD1|TRBV3-1/TRBV3-2|TRBJ2-7|16|once
CASSRTSTGGSYEQYF
TGTGCCAGCAGCCGGACCTCGACAGGGGGCTCCTACGAGCAGTACTTC
>TRBD2|TRBV7-2|TRBJ2-2|17|.
CASSLGLAGAATGELFF
TGTGCCAGCAGCTTAGGTCTAGCGGGGGCCGCCACCGGGGAGCTGTTTTTT
>TRBD1|TRBV24-1|TRBJ2-6|19|once
CATSGTAGTGASGANVLTF
TGTGCCACCAGTGGCACCGCCGGGACAGGAGCCTCTGGGGCCAACGTCCTGACTTTC
>TRBD1|TRBV7-2|TRBJ2-7|15|.
CASSSGTGQQYEQYF
TGTGCCAGCAGCTCTGGGACAGGGCAACAATACGAGCAGTACTTC
>.|TRBV10-3|TRBJ1-1|12|.
CAISEGVAEAFF
TGTGCCATCTCCGAGGGGGTGGCTGAAGCTTTCTTT
>TRBD1|TRBV6-5|TRBJ1-2|13|.
CASRHGTAYGYTF
TGTGCCAGCAGACACGGGACAGCCTATGGCTACACCTTC